The 24 T cell receptor beta chains given below trace back to one sample, sequenced in a study of blood T cell repertoires in COVID-19. Produced via immunoSEQ multiplex PCR; TCRdb's table is partial and in-frame only. The repertoire holds 260,000 or so clones, with 75% to 85% as singletons. The specimen sequenced was peripheral blood. Receptors were obtained from a woman older than 75 with COVID-19, enrolled during active disease.

The V call is TRBV10-3, the J call TRBJ2-3, with 10 bases fitting TRBD2. Germline V CDR1 and CDR2: ENHRY, SYGVKD. Losses at the gene ends were 5 bases for V and 5 bases for J; bases not matched to a gene: 7. The CDR3 sequence is 15 residues long. CDR3 residues: CAISFLLAGLDTQYF. The CDR3 DNA reads as TGTGCCATCAGTTTCCTACTAGCGGGATTAGATACGCAGTATTTT.

The chain employs TRBV6-2 or TRBV6-3 and TRBJ2-1, with 7 bases that match TRBD2. This CDR3 is 15 amino acids long. In germline, CDR1 is MNHEY, CDR2 SVGEGT. The J segment lost 3 bases and the V segment lost 4 bases, leaving 6 bases of the junction unmatched. The CDR3 DNA is TGTGCCAGCAGTTTCCACACTAGCGTCTACAATGAGCAGTTCTTC. This codes for CASSFHTSVYNEQFF.

The chain joins TRBV19 to TRBJ1-1; 7 nucleotides agree with TRBD1. Germline V lookup: CDR1 LNHDA, CDR2 SQIVND (reference sequence). V trimming: 5 bases; J trimming: 0 bases; junction bases outside the gene matches: 9. The CDR3 extends over 16 amino acids. DNA of the CDR3: TGTGCCAGTAGTCCCTACACGGGACAGATGAACACTGAAGCTTTCTTT. As protein: CASSPYTGQMNTEAFF.

This clone was found a few times. CDR3 DNA: TGTGCCAGCAGCTTAATGATAGGACTAGCGGGAGATGAGCAAGAGACCCAGTACTTC. Amino acid sequence: CASSLMIGLAGDEQETQYF. The genes are TRBV7-2 and TRBJ2-5, with 13 bases identical to TRBD2. The ends lost 2 bases at V and 2 bases at J; junction bases unmatched: 11. CDR3 length: 19 amino acids. The germline gives CDR1 SGHTA, CDR2 FQGNSA.

The chain employs TRBV2 and TRBJ1-1, with D perhaps TRBD1 (6 bases). V shed 6 bases and J shed 2 bases, with 13 bases lying between them. The CDR3 runs to 14 residues. The germline V gene encodes CDR1 SNHLY and CDR2 FYNNEI. In nucleotides, the CDR3 is TGTGCCAGCAGCCTCACAGGGAGCAACACTGAAGCTTTCTTT. Translation gives CASSLTGSNTEAFF.

This clone was counted a few times. This chain connects TRBV28 to TRBJ2-2; 7 bases fit TRBD1. Germline V lookup: CDR1 MDHEN, CDR2 SYDVKM. The CDR3 has 14 residues. J was trimmed by 6 bases and V by 6 bases; bases with no gene match: 7. The CDR3 DNA follows: TGTGCCAGCAGCAAACAGGGGTACCCCGGGGAGCTGTTTTTT. Translating it yields CASSKQGYPGELFF. Filled out from reference TRBV28 and TRBJ2-2, the complete variable domain reads DVKVTQSSRYLVKRTGEKVFLECVQDMDHENMFWYRQDPGLGLRLIYFSYDVKMKEKGDIPEGYSVSREKKERFSLILESASTNQTSMYLCASSKQGYPGELFFGEGSRLTVL.

This chain uses TRBV20-1 with TRBJ2-1; 7 positions agree with TRBD1. CDR3 length: 15 residues. V lost 3 bases, J lost 1 base, and 6 bases stayed unmatched. Germline V gene lookup returns CDR1 DFQATT and CDR2 SNEGSKA (reference sequence). CDR3 in amino acids: CSASGTDRSYNEQFF. Written as DNA, the CDR3 is TGCAGTGCTAGTGGGACAGACAGGTCCTACAATGAGCAGTTCTTC.

This clone was seen a few times. The chain joins TRBV7-9 to TRBJ1-2; D is possibly TRBD1 (5 bases). Trimming shortened V by 1 base and J by 1 base, and 13 bases separated the two germline ends. CDR1 is SEHNR and CDR2 is FQNEAQ in the germline V gene (reference sequence). This CDR3 contains 16 residues. Written as DNA, the CDR3 is TGTGCCAGCAGCTTAGATGCGGGGCGGATTAACTATGGCTACACCTTC. Residues: CASSLDAGRINYGYTF.

The rearrangement uses TRBV3-1 (or the pseudogene TRBV3-2) and TRBJ2-7; D is perhaps TRBD2 (6 bases). V lost 2 bases to trimming and J lost 5 bases, with 13 bases between them. This CDR3 is 14 amino acids long. CDR1 is LGHDT and CDR2 is YNNKEL in the germline V gene (reference sequence). CDR3 sequence: CASSQPGVPNEQYF. In DNA, the CDR3 is TGTGCCAGCAGCCAACCGGGAGTGCCCAACGAGCAGTACTTC.

The chain links TRBV18 to TRBJ1-2, with D unclear. Germline CDR1 reads KGHSH; CDR2 reads LQKENI. The CDR3 is 12 residues long. Trimming removed 3 bases from V and 8 bases from J, with 10 bases in between. The CDR3 loop is CASSPGIVGYTF. In DNA, the CDR3 is TGTGCCAGCTCACCCGGGATCGTGGGCTACACCTTC. Together with reference TRBV18 and TRBJ1-2, the CDR3 gives the full variable domain: NAGVMQNPRHLVRRRGQEARLRCSPMKGHSHVYWYRQLPEEGLKFMVYLQKENIIDESGMPKERFSAEFPKEGPSILRIQQVVRGDSAAYFCASSPGIVGYTFGSGTRLTVV.

The rearrangement links TRBV5-1 to TRBJ2-2, with D unresolved. Trimming pared 0 bases from V and 7 bases from J, leaving 7 bases between. The CDR3 runs 13 residues. Looked up from germline, CDR1 is SGHRS and CDR2 is YFSETQ. CDR3 DNA sequence: TGCGCCAGCAGCTTGGAGAACGGCGGGGAGCTGTTTTTT. Encoded protein: CASSLENGGELFF.

This clone turned up a few times. The genes are TRBV18 and TRBJ1-1; D is unclear. CDR3 length equals 13 residues. Germline V gene data show CDR1 as KGHSH and CDR2 as LQKENI. The V gene lost 6 bases and the J gene lost 4 bases, with 12 bases spanning the gap. The CDR3 is CASSRVSATEAFF. The CDR3 bases are TGTGCCAGCTCGAGAGTCAGCGCCACTGAAGCTTTCTTT.

This clone was seen a handful of times. V gene TRBV29-1 combines with J gene TRBJ1-4; the D is unclear. Germline CDR1 reads SQVTM; CDR2 reads ANQGSEA. V dropped 6 bases and J dropped 7 bases, with 12 bases sitting between them. CDR3 size: 12 residues. The CDR3 region is CSVARESEKLFF. CDR3 nucleotide sequence: TGCAGCGTCGCCCGAGAATCTGAAAAACTGTTTTTT. The variable domain in full, completed from reference TRBV29-1 and TRBJ1-4, reads SAVISQKPSRDICQRGTSLTIQCQVDSQVTMMFWYRQQPGQSLTLIATANQGSEATYESGFVIDKFPISRPNLTFSTLTVSNMSPEDSSIYLCSVARESEKLFFGSGTQLSVL.

The chain employs TRBV3-1 (or the pseudogene TRBV3-2) and TRBJ1-2; TRBD1 matches 9 bases. This CDR3 is 15 amino acids long. Germline CDR1 reads LGHDT; CDR2 reads YNNKEL (reference sequence). Trimming cost V 3 bases and J 0 bases; bases outside gene matches: 2. CDR3 loop: CASSHGTGSNYGYTF. CDR3 DNA: TGTGCCAGCAGCCATGGGACAGGGTCTAACTATGGCTACACCTTC.

J is TRBJ2-1 and V is TRBV5-4, with D perhaps matching TRBD2 (6 bases). Germline V gives CDR1 SGHNT, CDR2 YYREEE (reference sequence). The CDR3 runs 14 residues. V lost 3 bases and J 5 bases, leaving 12 bases between the germline ends. CDR3 bases: TGTGCCAGCAGCTCCCGGGGAGGAGACAATGAGCAGTTCTTC. Encoded protein: CASSSRGGDNEQFF.

The rearrangement joins TRBV4-2 to TRBJ1-2, with D hard to call. This CDR3 is built from 14 residues. In germline, CDR1 is LGHNA, CDR2 YNFKEQ. The V end was cut by 5 bases, the J end by 0 bases, with 10 bases between. The DNA for the CDR3 is TGTGCCAGCAGCTTTTCTGACTCTAACTATGGCTACACCTTC. This encodes CASSFSDSNYGYTF.

The rearrangement uses TRBV28 and TRBJ2-2, with D tentatively TRBD1 (5 bases). Germline CDR1 and CDR2: MDHEN and SYDVKM. With 3 bases removed from V and 1 base from J, the gap between germline ends came to 9 bases. The CDR3 runs 15 residues. CDR3 region: CASSFSGLNTGELFF. The CDR3 nucleotides read TGTGCCAGCAGTTTTTCAGGGCTGAACACCGGGGAGCTGTTTTTT.

The chain links TRBV19 to TRBJ2-1; 8 nucleotides align to TRBD2. The length of the CDR3 is 15 residues. CDR1 LNHDA and CDR2 SQIVND come from the germline V gene (reference sequence). Trimming took 5 bases from V and 2 from J; bases not matched to a gene: 5. The CDR3 DNA follows: TGTGCCAGTAGTCCCGGGAGGGGCCCCTACAATGAGCAGTTCTTC. Translated, it gives CASSPGRGPYNEQFF.

The DNA for the CDR3 is TGCGCCAGCAGCCAAACTATGACAGGGCGTGAGAACACTGAAGCTTTCTTT. Protein product: CASSQTMTGRENTEAFF. The gene calls are TRBV4-1 and TRBJ1-1, with 7 bases lining up with TRBD1. The V and J ends lost 2 bases and 1 base, in that order; junction bases with no gene match: 10. The CDR3 length is 17 residues. Germline CDR1 MGHRA, CDR2 YSYEKL.

The chain couples TRBV5-1 to TRBJ1-1; D is perhaps TRBD1 (6 bases). This CDR3 region has 15 residues. Germline-derived CDR1 and CDR2 are SGHRS and YFSETQ. V dropped 10 bases and J dropped 6 bases, with 25 bases sitting between them. CDR3 sequence (DNA): TGCGCCTCCCAAACGGGAGGGGGTGGCCTCCCTGAAGCTTTCTTT. This sequence encodes CASQTGGGGLPEAFF.

The chain uses TRBV19 and TRBJ2-7, with 11 bases that match TRBD2. CDR1 and CDR2 (germline): LNHDA, SQIVND (reference sequence). The CDR3 is 15 amino acids. The V and J ends lost 4 bases and 2 bases, in that order; junction bases with no gene match: 4. The CDR3 DNA reads as TGTGCCAGTAGTAGGGGGACTAGCGGAACCTACGAGCAGTACTTC. Translating it yields CASSRGTSGTYEQYF.

Only one count was recorded for this clone. The chain joins TRBV12-3 or TRBV12-4 to TRBJ2-1; unclear D gene. The CDR3 totals 13 residues. V gave up 5 bases and J gave up 4 bases, with 9 bases separating them. As DNA, the CDR3 is TGTGCCAGCAGTGCGCCGACTTACAATGAGCAGTTCTTC. The encoded protein is CASSAPTYNEQFF.

The chain carries TRBV6-1 and TRBJ2-3; 10 positions match TRBD2. The CDR3 totals 14 residues. In germline, CDR1 is MNHNS, CDR2 SASEGT. V lost 3 bases and J lost 12; bases outside the gene matches: 9. The CDR3: CASSDDPGLALQYF. As DNA, the CDR3 is TGTGCCAGCAGTGACGACCCGGGACTAGCGTTACAGTATTTT.

This clone came up once. The chain employs TRBV5-1 and TRBJ2-2; perhaps TRBD2 as D (5 bases). Germline loops: CDR1 SGHRS, CDR2 YFSETQ. The length of the CDR3 is 16 residues. The germline V and J ends were trimmed by 4 bases and 4 bases, with 17 bases remaining between them. The CDR3 DNA reads as TGCGCCAGCAGCCCCCGAAGCTGGGCGGGCACCGGGGAGCTGTTTTTT. It yields the protein CASSPRSWAGTGELFF.